These 23 T cell receptor beta chains originate from one sample sequenced in a study of blood T cells in healthy people across ages (dated by TCRdb to 2013 to 2016). The library was made by 5' RACE. Data came from an Illumina HiSeq 2500. A second PCR of about 7 to 12 cycles was performed with a sample-barcoded 5' primer and a J-beta primer mix. TCRdb applied fastp at Q25 and MiXCR to the public reads, then kept only in-frame beta chains. Rows matching on CDR3 protein sequence are summarized as one entry with the most common DNA and genes. The table for this sample lists 630,000 or so distinct CDR3 sequences; less than 35% of them were counted only once. The ten most abundant clones make up more than 15% of the sample. Material: blood. The receptors stem from a woman of 80 years or more in good health.

This clonotype was recorded many times. The chain couples TRBV5-6 to TRBJ2-6; D is ambiguous. The germline CDR1 and CDR2 sequences are SGHDT and YYEEEE. The V gene lost 0 bases and the J gene lost 0 bases, with 7 bases spanning the gap. The CDR3 is made up of 16 amino acids. The CDR3 protein is CASSLVVLSGANVLTF. CDR3 in DNA: TGTGCCAGCAGCTTGGTGGTCCTCTCTGGGGCCAACGTCCTGACTTTC.

This clonotype was observed many times. This could be a read error, since a much larger clone is one nucleotide away. This chain connects TRBV6-6 to TRBJ2-1, with 9 bases fitting TRBD1. The J call could be wrong; TRBJ2-7 is a better fit for the DNA end. The CDR3 runs 14 residues. Germline CDR1 and CDR2: MNHNY and SVGAGI (reference sequence). In DNA, the CDR3 is TGTGCCACTTCCGGGACAGGGATTTACAATGAGCAGTACTTC. As protein: CATSGTGIYNEQYF.

This clonotype came up many times. This chain joins TRBV30 and TRBJ2-7, with 7 bases matching TRBD2. There are 14 residues in the CDR3. Germline CDR1 GTSNPN, CDR2 SVGIG (reference sequence). The ends lost 0 bases at V and 4 bases at J; junction bases unmatched: 6. The CDR3 DNA follows: TGTGCCTGGAGTGTGACTAGCCGAAAATACGAGCAGTACTTC. It encodes CAWSVTSRKYEQYF.

This clonotype showed up just a few times. A much bigger clone sits one base away, suggesting this may be a read error. The chain is built from TRBV4-2 and TRBJ1-2; D call uncertain. From germline, CDR1 is LGHNA and CDR2 YNFKEQ. This CDR3 is 15 amino acids long. CDR3 DNA: TGTACCAGCAGCCAAGACCCCGACGGGCTTTATGGCTACACCTTC. Encoded protein: CTSSQDPDGLYGYTF.

This clonotype was seen repeatedly, ten times or more. This chain connects TRBV2 to TRBJ2-4, with a weak D call TRBD1 (6 bases). The V gene's germline CDR1 is SNHLY and CDR2 FYNNEI. The V end lost 6 bases, the J end lost 7 bases, and 13 bases lay between the germline ends. The CDR3 extends over 13 amino acids. This chain's CDR3 is CASSDGQGNIQYF. The DNA for the CDR3 is TGTGCCAGCAGCGACGGTCAGGGGAACATTCAGTACTTC. Looking up the rest from reference TRBV2 and TRBJ2-4 gives the full variable domain: EPEVTQTPSHQVTQMGQEVILRCVPISNHLYFYWYRQILGQKVEFLVSFYNNEISEKSEIFDDQFSVERPDGSNFTLKIRSTKLEDSAMYFCASSDGQGNIQYFGAGTRLSVL.

Regarding this clonotype: This may be a read error: a much more frequent sequence differs by one nucleotide. This chain connects TRBV10-3 to TRBJ2-3, with D possibly being TRBD1 or TRBD2 (5 bases each). This CDR3 has 16 amino acids. Germline loops: CDR1 ENHRY, CDR2 SYGVKD. The CDR3 region is CATSESGQGRTDTQYF. Written as DNA, the CDR3 is TGTGCCACCAGTGAGTCGGGGCAGGGTAGGACAGATACGCAGTATTTT.

The V gene is TRBV5-6, the J gene TRBJ2-4, with 9 bases lining up with TRBD1. The J call is in doubt because the DNA end fits TRBJ2-5 better. The CDR3 loop spans 16 amino acids. Germline V gene sequence: CDR1 SGHDT, CDR2 YYEEEE. The CDR3 coding sequence is TGTGCCAGCAGCTTGTCCGGGACAGGGTCCCAAGAGACCCAGTACTTC. This encodes CASSLSGTGSQETQYF.

The chain joins TRBV6-1 to TRBJ1-2, with D hard to call. In germline, CDR1 is MNHNS, CDR2 SASEGT. Trimming removed 1 base at V and 7 bases at J, with 10 bases between. CDR3 length: 13 amino acids. The CDR3 loop reads CASSEDHCGGYTF. The CDR3 nucleotides read TGTGCCAGCAGTGAAGACCATTGCGGTGGCTACACCTTC.

The V call is TRBV9, the J call TRBJ2-1; D is unresolved. Between the trimmed V and J ends, which lost 2 bases and 6 bases, there was a span of 12 bases. Germline assignment: CDR1 SGDLS and CDR2 YYNGEE. The CDR3 is 14 residues long. CDR3 nucleotide sequence: TGTGCCAGCAGCGTCGATAGTCAGCGCAATGAGCAGTTCTTC. As protein: CASSVDSQRNEQFF.

This clonotype came up once. The rearrangement uses TRBV20-1 and TRBJ1-6, with TRBD1 matching 9 bases. Germline V CDR1 and CDR2: DFQATT, SNEGSKA (reference sequence). Trimming at V came to 5 bases and at J to 6 bases, leaving 2 bases not matched to a gene. The CDR3 contains 13 residues. The CDR3 DNA is TGCAGTGCTGAGACAGGGGGTAATTCACCCCTCCACTTT. Protein product: CSAETGGNSPLHF.

This clonotype came up a few times. This may stem from a read error, because a much larger clone lies one nucleotide away. The V gene is TRBV7-2, the J gene TRBJ2-7; 9 bases are shared with TRBD1. The V segment lost 5 bases and the J segment 6 bases; nucleotides outside the gene matches: 5. Looked up from germline, CDR1 is SGHTA and CDR2 is FQGNSA. This CDR3 comprises 13 residues. This chain's CDR3 is CASSMDRGLEQYF. The CDR3 DNA reads TGTGCCAGCAGCATGGACAGGGGTCTCGAGCAGTACTTC. Variable domain in full (rest from reference TRBV7-2 and TRBJ2-7): GAGVSQSPSNKVTEKGKDVELRCDPISGHTALYWYRQSLGQGLEFLIYFQGNSAPDKSGLPSDRFSAERTGGSVSTLTIQRTQQEDSAVYLCASSMDRGLEQYFGPGTRLTVT.

The chain has TRBV7-2 and TRBJ2-2; 7 bases align to TRBD1. The CDR3 has 20 residues. CDR1 is SGHTA, CDR2 FQGNSA, per germline. The J segment lost 0 bases and the V segment lost 2 bases, leaving 15 bases of the junction unmatched. CDR3 bases: TGTGCCAGCAGCTTATCACCCTGGGGTAGGACAGGAACGAACACCGGGGAGCTGTTTTTT. It specifies CASSLSPWGRTGTNTGELFF.

In its sample, this clonotype was seen many times. The chain recombines TRBV7-2 with TRBJ2-7, with D perhaps assigned TRBD1 or TRBD2 (5 bases each). V lost 2 bases, J lost 2 bases, and 13 bases lay in between. The length of the CDR3 is 15 residues. Germline V gene data show CDR1 as SGHTA and CDR2 as FQGNSA. The CDR3 DNA reads as TGTGCCAGCAGCTTAAGGGCAGGGACGACCTACGAGCAGTACTTC. It yields the protein CASSLRAGTTYEQYF.

The table lists this clonotype with many counts. The chain has TRBV9 and TRBJ2-4; D ambiguous. CDR3 length equals 16 residues. Germline V gene data show CDR1 as SGDLS and CDR2 as YYNGEE. V shed 3 bases and J shed 0 bases, with 13 bases lying between them. CDR3 DNA sequence: TGTGCCAGCAGCGCCACGGCTATCCCAGCCAAAAACATTCAGTACTTC. Translation: CASSATAIPAKNIQYF.

The chain carries TRBV12-3 or TRBV12-4 and TRBJ2-5; no clear D gene. The V end was cut by 1 base, the J end by 11 bases, with 23 bases between. CDR3 length: 16 residues. The CDR3 nucleotides are TGTGCCAGCAGTTTAGGTTTAGGTTTTAGCTACAATGAGCAGTACTTC. Amino acids: CASSLGLGFSYNEQYF.

The rearrangement uses TRBV20-1 and TRBJ1-1; D is unresolved. The CDR3 is 12 residues long. V was trimmed by 2 bases and J by 7 bases, leaving 11 bases between them. CDR1 is DFQATT and CDR2 is SNEGSKA in the germline V gene (reference sequence). The CDR3 sequence: CSARSPGSEAFF. The CDR3 bases are TGCAGTGCTAGATCTCCGGGAAGTGAAGCTTTCTTT.

This clonotype was detected many times. The rearrangement joins TRBV15 to TRBJ2-7; no definite D call. The V and J ends lost 4 bases and 4 bases respectively, with 5 bases between them. CDR3 length: 11 amino acids. Looked up from germline, CDR1 is LNHNV and CDR2 is YYDKDF (reference sequence). CDR3 DNA sequence: TGTGCCACCAGCATGGGTTACGAGCAGTACTTC. Translated, it gives CATSMGYEQYF.

This clonotype has just one count. The chain employs TRBV20-1 and TRBJ1-2; D not resolved. The V gene's germline CDR1 is DFQATT and CDR2 SNEGSKA (reference sequence). The V end was cut by 6 bases, the J end by 8 bases, with 13 bases between. The CDR3 sequence is 11 residues long. CDR3 coding DNA: TGCAGTGCCTCCGTCAGAGAGGGCTACACCTTC. It yields the protein CSASVREGYTF.

CDR3 nucleotide sequence: TGCAGTGCTGTAGTGCCCCACCTAGAGTACAATGAGCAGTTCTTC. Amino acid sequence: CSAVVPHLEYNEQFF. The V and J genes are TRBV20-1 and TRBJ2-1, with D unclear. The CDR3 extends over 15 amino acids. With 5 bases removed from V and 4 bases from J, the gap between germline ends came to 18 bases. CDR1 is DFQATT and CDR2 is SNEGSKA in the germline V gene (reference sequence).

This clonotype came up many times. The CDR3 reads CASRKQSTQRRDEQYF. The CDR3 coding sequence is TGTGCCAGCAGGAAACAATCGACCCAACGACGGGACGAGCAGTACTTC. The chain is built from TRBV6-2 or TRBV6-3 and TRBJ2-7; no definite D call. The V and J ends lost 6 bases and 5 bases respectively, with 23 bases between them. The germline CDR1 and CDR2 sequences are MNHEY and SVGEGT. This CDR3 region has 16 residues.

The chain combines TRBV5-1 with TRBJ2-5; weak D call: TRBD1 (5 bases). V was pared by 5 bases and J by 6 bases, with 20 bases between. Germline CDR1 reads SGHRS; CDR2 reads YFSETQ. This CDR3 region has 15 residues. In DNA, the CDR3 is TGCGCCAGCAGGGGATCGACAGCCTCCACACAGACCCAGTACTTC. Translating it yields CASRGSTASTQTQYF.

This clonotype was observed at least ten times. One end of the junction fails to match germline, which may point to a read error. V gene TRBV7-7 combines with J gene TRBJ2-5; TRBD1 matches 8 bases. CDR1 and CDR2 (germline): SSHAT, FNYEAQ (reference sequence). This CDR3 has 15 residues. The DNA for the CDR3 is TGTGCTAGCAGCTCGTCCGGACAGGGCTCAGAGACCCAGTACTTC. Translation gives CASSSSGQGSETQYF.

This clonotype was seen at least ten times. This chain uses TRBV6-2 or TRBV6-3 with TRBJ2-1, with 11 bases fitting TRBD2. CDR1 is MNHEY and CDR2 is SVGEGT in the germline V gene. The J segment lost 6 bases and the V segment lost 7 bases, leaving 8 bases of the junction unmatched. The CDR3 has 15 residues. Here the CDR3 reads CASNPFGTSGNEQFF. For the CDR3, the DNA is TGTGCCAGCAACCCGTTCGGGACTAGCGGCAATGAGCAGTTCTTC.